This TCR beta chain stems from a study of CD4 T cells in relation to SARS-CoV-2 and coronaviruses. The overall study: PBMCs were cultured with antigen for roughly 10 days before TCR beta sequencing.

The assay was immunoSEQ multiplex PCR, and TCRdb's table has in-frame clones only and misses some. The sample carries 20,000 or so clones, about three quarters recorded once. In the case of this clone: Antigen specificity is unknown.

CD4+ T cells from unexposed donors were obtained before the COVID-19 pandemic (2011-2018). Isolation of CD4+ T cells took place after approximately 11 days in culture. Two million PBMCs per well were cultured with roughly 10 IU/ml IL-2. Half the medium was replaced with IL-2 medium on days 3 and 7. The CDR3 is 16 residues long. V shed 4 bases and J 2 bases; nucleotides not matched to a gene: 6. The germline V gene has CDR1 KGHDR and CDR2 SFDVKD. This chain uses TRBV24-1 with TRBJ2-1, with 8 bases that match TRBD1. This clonotype was sampled from a human donor in good health. Source material: CD4+ T cells from PBMCs, cultured in vitro. CDR3 protein: CATSEPQGAPYNEQFF. DNA of the CDR3: TGTGCCACCAGTGAACCTCAGGGGGCCCCCTACAATGAGCAGTTCTTC.